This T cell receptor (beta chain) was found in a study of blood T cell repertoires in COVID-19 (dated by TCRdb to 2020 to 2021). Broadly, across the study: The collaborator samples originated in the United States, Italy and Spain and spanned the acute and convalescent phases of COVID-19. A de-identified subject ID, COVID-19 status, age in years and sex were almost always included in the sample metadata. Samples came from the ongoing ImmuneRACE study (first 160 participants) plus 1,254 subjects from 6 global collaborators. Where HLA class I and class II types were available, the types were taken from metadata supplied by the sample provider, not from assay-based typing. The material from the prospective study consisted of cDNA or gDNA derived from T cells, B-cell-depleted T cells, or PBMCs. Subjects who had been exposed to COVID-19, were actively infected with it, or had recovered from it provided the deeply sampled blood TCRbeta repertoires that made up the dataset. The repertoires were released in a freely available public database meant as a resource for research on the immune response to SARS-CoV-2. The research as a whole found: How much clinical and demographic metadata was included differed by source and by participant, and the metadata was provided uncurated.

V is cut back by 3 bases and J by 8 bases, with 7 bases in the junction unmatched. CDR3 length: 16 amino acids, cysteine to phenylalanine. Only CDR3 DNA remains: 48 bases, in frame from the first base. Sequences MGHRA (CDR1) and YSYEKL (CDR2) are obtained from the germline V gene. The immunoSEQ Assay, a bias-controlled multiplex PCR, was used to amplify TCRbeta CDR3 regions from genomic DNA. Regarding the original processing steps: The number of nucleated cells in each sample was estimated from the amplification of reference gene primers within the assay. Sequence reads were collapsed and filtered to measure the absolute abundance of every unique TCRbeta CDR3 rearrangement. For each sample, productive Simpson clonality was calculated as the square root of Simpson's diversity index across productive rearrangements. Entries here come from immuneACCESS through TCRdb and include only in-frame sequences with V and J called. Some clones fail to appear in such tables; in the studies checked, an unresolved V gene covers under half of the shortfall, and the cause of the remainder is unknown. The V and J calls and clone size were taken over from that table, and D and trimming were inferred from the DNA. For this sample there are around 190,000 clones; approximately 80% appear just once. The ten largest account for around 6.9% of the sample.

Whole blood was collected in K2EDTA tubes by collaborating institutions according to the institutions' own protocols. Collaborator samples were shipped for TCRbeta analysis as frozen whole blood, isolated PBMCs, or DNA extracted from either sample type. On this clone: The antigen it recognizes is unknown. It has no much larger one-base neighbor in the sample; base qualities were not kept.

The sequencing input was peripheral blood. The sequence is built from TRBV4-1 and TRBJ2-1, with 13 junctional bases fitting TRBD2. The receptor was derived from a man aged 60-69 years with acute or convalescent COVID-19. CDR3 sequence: CASSQGTSGGAYEQFF. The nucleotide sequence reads TGCGCCAGCAGCCAGGGTACTAGCGGGGGGGCATATGAGCAGTTCTTC.